Below, one T cell receptor (beta chain) is given with its context. Germline CDR1 reads KGHDR; CDR2 reads SFDVKD. The CDR3 consists of 16 residues. Trimming removed 2 bases at V and 1 base at J, with 10 bases between. This entry is derived from a study of blood T cell repertoires in COVID-19. Looking at the study overall: Donors in the United States, Italy and Spain gave samples during acute or convalescent COVID-19.

The protocol was immunoSEQ multiplex PCR, while the TCRdb copy is restricted to in-frame clones and leaves out a portion. Counted here are some 150,000 clones, around 83% occurring once; the ten biggest clones make up approximately 8%. The TCR originated in a woman aged 55 to 70 with acute or convalescent COVID-19. The specimen was peripheral blood. The rearrangement joins TRBV24-1 to TRBJ2-2, with a weak D call TRBD2 (5 bases). In DNA, the CDR3 is TGTGCCACCAGTGATTACGGGGATGTGAACACCGGGGAGCTGTTTTTT. As protein: CATSDYGDVNTGELFF.